Listed below are T cell receptor beta chains from one sample, sequenced in a study of CD8+ T cells in alopecia areata. Using immunoSEQ multiplex PCR, the repertoire was profiled, and TCRdb retains in-frame clones only, with some absent. This sample yields some 200,000 clones, of which 60% to 70% are seen a single time; approximately 3.4% belongs to the top ten. The sequences come from CD4+ T cells sorted from blood, collected at week 4, from a patient treated with tofacitinib. The receptor source for this set is a human donor with alopecia areata. Each CDR3 is given with its conserved first and last residue. The order of the fields is J gene, V gene, clone size, D gene, CDR3 DNA, CDR3 protein. A D gene is named only where the DNA matches it firmly. Where a row states a size, it is once, few, many or the class of an expanded clone; other rows omit it.

j_call: TRBJ2-5; v_call: TRBV18; clone_size: NA; d_call: NA; cdr3_nt: TGTGCCAGCTCATCTCAAGAGACCCAGTACTTC; cdr3_aa: CASSSQETQYF
j_call: TRBJ1-1; v_call: TRBV6-1; clone_size: NA; d_call: NA; cdr3_nt: TGTGCCAGCAGTTTACAGGGTTACACTGAAGCTTTCTTT; cdr3_aa: CASSLQGYTEAFF
j_call: TRBJ1-1; v_call: TRBV2; clone_size: NA; d_call: TRBD1; cdr3_nt: TGTGCCAGCACCCTGGGACAGTCCACTGAAGCTTTCTTT; cdr3_aa: CASTLGQSTEAFF
j_call: TRBJ2-5; v_call: TRBV29-1; clone_size: NA; d_call: TRBD1; cdr3_nt: TGCAGCGTTATGGGGGACAGCCAAGAGACCCAGTACTTC; cdr3_aa: CSVMGDSQETQYF
j_call: TRBJ1-2; v_call: TRBV2; clone_size: NA; d_call: NA; cdr3_nt: TGTGCCAGCAGTGTAAGACAGGACTATGGCTACACCTTC; cdr3_aa: CASSVRQDYGYTF
j_call: TRBJ2-6; v_call: TRBV10-2; clone_size: NA; d_call: NA; cdr3_nt: TGCGCCAGCAGTGACCTCCAGGTCTCTGGGGCCAACGTCCTGACTTTC; cdr3_aa: CASSDLQVSGANVLTF
j_call: TRBJ1-5; v_call: TRBV6-6; clone_size: NA; d_call: TRBD1; cdr3_nt: TGTGCCAGCAGTTACTTGACAGGGGGCAATCAGCCCCAGCATTTT; cdr3_aa: CASSYLTGGNQPQHF
j_call: TRBJ2-3; v_call: TRBV28; clone_size: few; d_call: TRBD1; cdr3_nt: TGTGCCAGCAGTCTGCCGGGACAGGGGATGGCAGATACGCAGTATTTT; cdr3_aa: CASSLPGQGMADTQYF
j_call: TRBJ2-1; v_call: TRBV29-1; clone_size: few; d_call: NA; cdr3_nt: TGCCGGGGGAGACGCTACAATGAGCAGTTCTTC; cdr3_aa: CRGRRYNEQFF
j_call: TRBJ2-7; v_call: TRBV21-1; clone_size: few; d_call: NA; cdr3_nt: TGTGCCAGCACCTCTAGGGACGGGACCTACGAGCAGTACTTC; cdr3_aa: CASTSRDGTYEQYF
j_call: TRBJ2-2; v_call: TRBV30; clone_size: NA; d_call: NA; cdr3_nt: TGTGCCTGGAGTATGGGGAACCTCGACGCCGGGGAGCTGTTTTTT; cdr3_aa: CAWSMGNLDAGELFF
j_call: TRBJ2-7; v_call: TRBV25-1; clone_size: NA; d_call: NA; cdr3_nt: TGTGCCAGCAGTGATACCCACGAGCAGTACTTC; cdr3_aa: CASSDTHEQYF
j_call: TRBJ2-1; v_call: TRBV29-1; clone_size: NA; d_call: TRBD2; cdr3_nt: TGCAGCGGAAGAACCGGGGGGGGAGGCGATGAGCAGTTCTTC; cdr3_aa: CSGRTGGGGDEQFF
j_call: TRBJ2-7; v_call: TRBV27; clone_size: NA; d_call: NA; cdr3_nt: TGTGCCAGCCTTATTGGGCCCAACGAGCAGTACTTC; cdr3_aa: CASLIGPNEQYF
j_call: TRBJ2-3; v_call: TRBV30; clone_size: NA; d_call: NA; cdr3_nt: TGTGCCTGGAGTGGGACAGAAAGCACAGATACGCAGTATTTT; cdr3_aa: CAWSGTESTDTQYF
j_call: TRBJ1-1; v_call: TRBV18; clone_size: few; d_call: NA; cdr3_nt: TGTGCCAGCTCCCCCCTCCCTCGGGCAGATGGGAACACTGAAGCTTTCTTT; cdr3_aa: CASSPLPRADGNTEAFF
j_call: TRBJ1-5; v_call: TRBV15; clone_size: NA; d_call: NA; cdr3_nt: TGTGCCACCAGCATAGCCCCAATTAGCAATCAGCCCCAGCATTTT; cdr3_aa: CATSIAPISNQPQHF